The clone carrying this T cell receptor (beta chain) was observed a handful of times. Its matching antigen is unknown. cDNA reverse transcribed from extracted RNA served as the sequencing template. Method: immunoSEQ multiplex PCR; TCRdb's copy keeps in-frame clones and lacks some. The table has fewer than 200,000 clones, around 64% seen once. The sample comes from a study of CD8+ T cells in alopecia areata. Looking at the study overall: The tofacitinib course ran for 6 to 18 months and was followed by 6 months off drug.

The study, taken as a whole, reports: Tissue-resident alphabeta T cells belonging to normal skin likewise get sequenced within scalp specimens.

Alopecia areata patients had lesional scalp punch biopsies and peripheral blood taken from them. CDR1 and CDR2 from the germline V gene are SQVTM and ANQGSEA. The germline V and J ends were trimmed by 4 bases and 3 bases, with 10 bases remaining between them. The CDR3 has 13 residues. The sequencing here drew on CD8+ T cells sorted from blood, taken at week 0. The chain uses TRBV29-1 and TRBJ2-1; D not resolved. The receptor was isolated from a human donor with alopecia areata. The CDR3 DNA is TGCAGCGTTGCCTCCTCTTACTACAATGAGCAGTTCTTC. Residues: CSVASSYYNEQFF.